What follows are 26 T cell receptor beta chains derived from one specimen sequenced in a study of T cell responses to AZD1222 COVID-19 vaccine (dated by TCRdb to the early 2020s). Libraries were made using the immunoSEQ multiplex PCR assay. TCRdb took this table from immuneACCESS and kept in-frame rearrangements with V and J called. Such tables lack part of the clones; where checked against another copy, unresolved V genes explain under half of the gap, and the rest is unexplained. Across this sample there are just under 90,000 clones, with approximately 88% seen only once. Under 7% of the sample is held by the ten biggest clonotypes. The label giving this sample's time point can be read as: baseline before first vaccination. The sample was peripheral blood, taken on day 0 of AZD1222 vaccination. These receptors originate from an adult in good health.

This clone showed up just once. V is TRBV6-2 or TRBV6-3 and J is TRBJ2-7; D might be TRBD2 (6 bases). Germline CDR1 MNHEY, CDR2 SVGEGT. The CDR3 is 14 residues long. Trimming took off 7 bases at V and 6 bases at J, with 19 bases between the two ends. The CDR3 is CASIPGRSGGEQYF. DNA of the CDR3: TGTGCCAGCATCCCGGGTAGGTCCGGGGGCGAGCAGTACTTC.

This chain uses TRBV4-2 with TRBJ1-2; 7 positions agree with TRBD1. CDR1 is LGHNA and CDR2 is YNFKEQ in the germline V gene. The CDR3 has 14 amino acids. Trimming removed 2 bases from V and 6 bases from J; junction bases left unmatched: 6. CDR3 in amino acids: CASSQPGTDHGYTF. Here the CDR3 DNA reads TGTGCCAGCAGCCAACCTGGGACAGACCATGGCTACACCTTC.

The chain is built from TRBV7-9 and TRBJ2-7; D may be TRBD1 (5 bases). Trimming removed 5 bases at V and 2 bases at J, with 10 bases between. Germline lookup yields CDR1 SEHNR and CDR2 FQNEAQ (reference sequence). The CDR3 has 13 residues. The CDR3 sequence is CASSPATAYEQYF. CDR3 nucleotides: TGTGCCAGCAGCCCTGCGACAGCCTACGAGCAGTACTTC.

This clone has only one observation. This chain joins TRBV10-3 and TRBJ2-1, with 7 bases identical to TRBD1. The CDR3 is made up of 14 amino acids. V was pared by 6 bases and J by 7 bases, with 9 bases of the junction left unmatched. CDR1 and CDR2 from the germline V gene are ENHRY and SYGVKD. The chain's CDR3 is CAIRKTNRGNEQFF. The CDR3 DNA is TGTGCCATCAGGAAGACCAACAGGGGAAATGAGCAGTTCTTC.

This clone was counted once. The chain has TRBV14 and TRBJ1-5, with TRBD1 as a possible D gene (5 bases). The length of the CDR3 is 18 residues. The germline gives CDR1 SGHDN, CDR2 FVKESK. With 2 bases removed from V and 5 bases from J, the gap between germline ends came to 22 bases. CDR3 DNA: TGTGCCAGCAGCCAATCCCGCGCTATCAGGGTGGCCTATCAGCCCCAGCATTTT. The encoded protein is CASSQSRAIRVAYQPQHF.

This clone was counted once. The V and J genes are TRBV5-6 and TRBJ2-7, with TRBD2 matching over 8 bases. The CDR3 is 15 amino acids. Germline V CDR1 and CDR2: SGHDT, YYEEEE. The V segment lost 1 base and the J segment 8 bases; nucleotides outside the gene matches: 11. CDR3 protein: CASSLSWREDLQQYF. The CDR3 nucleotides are TGTGCCAGCAGCTTGTCTTGGCGGGAGGATCTACAGCAGTACTTC.

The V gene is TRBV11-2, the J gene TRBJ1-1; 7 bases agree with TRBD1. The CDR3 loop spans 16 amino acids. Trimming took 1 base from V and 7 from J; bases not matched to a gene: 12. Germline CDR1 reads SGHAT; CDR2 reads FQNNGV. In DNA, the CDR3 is TGTGCCAGCAGCTTAGTGGGCAGGGGGGACTCCCTTGAAGCTTTCTTT. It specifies CASSLVGRGDSLEAFF.

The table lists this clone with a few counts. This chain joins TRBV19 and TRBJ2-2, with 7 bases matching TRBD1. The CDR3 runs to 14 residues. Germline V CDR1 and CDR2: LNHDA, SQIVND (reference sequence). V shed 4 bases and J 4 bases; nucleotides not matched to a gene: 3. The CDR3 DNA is TGTGCCAGTAGTACCCCAGGGGGCACCGGGGAGCTGTTTTTT. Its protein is CASSTPGGTGELFF.

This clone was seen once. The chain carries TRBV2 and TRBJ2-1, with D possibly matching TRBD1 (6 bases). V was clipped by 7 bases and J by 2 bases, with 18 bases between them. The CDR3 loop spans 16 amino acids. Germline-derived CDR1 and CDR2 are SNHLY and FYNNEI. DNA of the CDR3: TGTGCCAGCATAGGAGAGCCGGGACAACCCTACAATGAGCAGTTCTTC. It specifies CASIGEPGQPYNEQFF.

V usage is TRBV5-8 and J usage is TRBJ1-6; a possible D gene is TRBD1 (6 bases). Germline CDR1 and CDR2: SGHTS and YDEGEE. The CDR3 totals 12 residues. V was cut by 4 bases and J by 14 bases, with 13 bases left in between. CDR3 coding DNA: TGTGCCAGCAGCCCGAGGGGGAGAACCCTCCACTTT. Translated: CASSPRGRTLHF.

CDR3 bases: TGTGCCAGCAGCCAGACAGGGAACGCCGAGCAGTACTTC. It codes for CASSQTGNAEQYF. The chain is built from TRBV7-3 and TRBJ2-7, with TRBD1 matching over 7 bases. The germline V gene encodes CDR1 SGHTA and CDR2 FQGTGA. CDR3 length equals 13 residues. With V trimmed by 5 bases and J by 6 bases, 7 bases remained unmatched.

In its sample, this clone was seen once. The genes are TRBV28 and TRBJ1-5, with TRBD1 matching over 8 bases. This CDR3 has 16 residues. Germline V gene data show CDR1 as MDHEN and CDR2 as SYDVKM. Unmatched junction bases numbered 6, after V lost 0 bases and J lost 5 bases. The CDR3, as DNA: TGTGCCAGCAGTTTATGGGTGGCAGGGGGCGATCAGCCCCAGCATTTT. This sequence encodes CASSLWVAGGDQPQHF.

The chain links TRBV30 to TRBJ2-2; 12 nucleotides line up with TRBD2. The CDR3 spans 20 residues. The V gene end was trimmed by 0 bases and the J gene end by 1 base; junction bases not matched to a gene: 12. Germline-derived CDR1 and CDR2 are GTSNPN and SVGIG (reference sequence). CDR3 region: CAWSVPGLAGRVGNTGELFF. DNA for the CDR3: TGTGCCTGGAGTGTCCCCGGACTAGCGGGAAGGGTCGGGAACACCGGGGAGCTGTTTTTT.

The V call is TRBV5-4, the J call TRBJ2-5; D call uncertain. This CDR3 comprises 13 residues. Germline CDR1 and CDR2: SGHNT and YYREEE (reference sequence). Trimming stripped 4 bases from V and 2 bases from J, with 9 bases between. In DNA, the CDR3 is TGTGCCAGCAGCGAGACACCGCAAGAGACCCAGTACTTC. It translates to CASSETPQETQYF.

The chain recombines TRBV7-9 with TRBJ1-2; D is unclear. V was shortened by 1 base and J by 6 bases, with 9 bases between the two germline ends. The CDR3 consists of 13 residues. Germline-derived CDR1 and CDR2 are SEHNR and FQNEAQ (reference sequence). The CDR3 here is CASSLVTGDGYTF. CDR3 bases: TGTGCCAGCAGCTTAGTAACCGGGGATGGCTACACCTTC.

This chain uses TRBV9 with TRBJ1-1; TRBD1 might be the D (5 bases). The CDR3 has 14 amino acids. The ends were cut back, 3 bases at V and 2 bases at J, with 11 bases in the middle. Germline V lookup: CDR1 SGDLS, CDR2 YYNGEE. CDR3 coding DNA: TGTGCCAGCAGCGCCCTGACAGTAAACACTGAAGCTTTCTTT. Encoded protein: CASSALTVNTEAFF.

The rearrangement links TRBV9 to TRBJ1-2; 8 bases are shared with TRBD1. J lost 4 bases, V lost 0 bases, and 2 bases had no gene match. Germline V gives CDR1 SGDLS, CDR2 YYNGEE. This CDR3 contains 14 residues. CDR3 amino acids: CASSVGGQGYGYTF. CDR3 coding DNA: TGTGCCAGCAGCGTAGGCGGACAGGGCTATGGCTACACCTTC.

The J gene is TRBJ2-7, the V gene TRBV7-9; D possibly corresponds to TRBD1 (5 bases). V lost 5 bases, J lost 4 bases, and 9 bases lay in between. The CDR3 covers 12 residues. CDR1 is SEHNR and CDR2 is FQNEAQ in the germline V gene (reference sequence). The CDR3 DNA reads TGTGCCAGCAGCCAAGACAGTTACGAGCAGTACTTC. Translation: CASSQDSYEQYF.

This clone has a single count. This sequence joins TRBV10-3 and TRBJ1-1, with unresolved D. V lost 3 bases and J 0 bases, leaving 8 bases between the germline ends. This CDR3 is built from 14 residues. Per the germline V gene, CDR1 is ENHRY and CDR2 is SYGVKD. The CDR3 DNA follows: TGTGCCATCAGTGATGTACAGATGAACACTGAAGCTTTCTTT. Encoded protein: CAISDVQMNTEAFF.

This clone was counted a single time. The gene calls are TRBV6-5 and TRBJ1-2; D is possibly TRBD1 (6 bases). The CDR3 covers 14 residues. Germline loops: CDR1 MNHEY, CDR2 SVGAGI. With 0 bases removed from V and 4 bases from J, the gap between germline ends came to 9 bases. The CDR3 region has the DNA TGTGCCAGCAGTTACTCGACAGGAGGCTATGGCTACACCTTC. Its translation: CASSYSTGGYGYTF.

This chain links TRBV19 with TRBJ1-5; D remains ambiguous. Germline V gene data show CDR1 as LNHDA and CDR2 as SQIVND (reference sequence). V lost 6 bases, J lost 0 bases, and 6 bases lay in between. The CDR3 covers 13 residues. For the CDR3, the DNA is TGTGCCAGTAGCTCCAATAGCAATCAGCCCCAGCATTTT. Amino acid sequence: CASSSNSNQPQHF. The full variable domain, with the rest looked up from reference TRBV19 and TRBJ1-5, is DGGITQSPKYLFRKEGQNVTLSCEQNLNHDAMYWYRQDPGQGLRLIYYSQIVNDFQKGDIAEGYSVSREKKESFPLTVTSAQKNPTAFYLCASSSNSNQPQHFGDGTRLSIL.

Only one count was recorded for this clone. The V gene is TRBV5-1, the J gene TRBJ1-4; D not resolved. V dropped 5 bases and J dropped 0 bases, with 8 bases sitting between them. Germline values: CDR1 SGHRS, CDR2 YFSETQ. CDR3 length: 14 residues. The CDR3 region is CASRKQPTNEKLFF. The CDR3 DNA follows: TGCGCCAGCAGAAAACAGCCAACTAATGAAAAACTGTTTTTT.

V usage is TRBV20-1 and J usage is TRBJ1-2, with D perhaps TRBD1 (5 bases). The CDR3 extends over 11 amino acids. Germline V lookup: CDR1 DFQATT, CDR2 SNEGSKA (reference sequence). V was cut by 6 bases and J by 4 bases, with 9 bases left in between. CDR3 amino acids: CSARDAYGYTF. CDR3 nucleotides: TGCAGTGCCAGGGATGCCTATGGCTACACCTTC.

CDR3 sequence (DNA): TGTGCCAGCAGCTTGGGGACTAGCGGGATAAACAATGAGCAGTTCTTC. Translation gives CASSLGTSGINNEQFF. V and J are TRBV5-8 and TRBJ2-1, with 12 bases lining up with TRBD2. Trimming at V came to 0 bases and at J to 5 bases, leaving 3 bases not matched to a gene. The CDR3 covers 16 residues. The germline gives CDR1 SGHTS, CDR2 YDEGEE. Full variable domain (rest looked up from reference TRBV5-8 and TRBJ2-1): EAGVTQSPTHLIKTRGQQATLRCSPISGHTSVYWYQQALGLGLQFLLWYDEGEERNRGNFPPRFSGRQFPNYSSELNVNALELEDSALYLCASSLGTSGINNEQFFGPGTRLTVL.

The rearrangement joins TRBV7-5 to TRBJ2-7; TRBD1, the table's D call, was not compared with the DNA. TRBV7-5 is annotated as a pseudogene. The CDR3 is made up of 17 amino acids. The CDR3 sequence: CARSLRPQDRGTYEQYF. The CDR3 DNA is TGTGCCAGAAGTTTACGACCACAAGACAGGGGTACCTACGAGCAGTACTTC.

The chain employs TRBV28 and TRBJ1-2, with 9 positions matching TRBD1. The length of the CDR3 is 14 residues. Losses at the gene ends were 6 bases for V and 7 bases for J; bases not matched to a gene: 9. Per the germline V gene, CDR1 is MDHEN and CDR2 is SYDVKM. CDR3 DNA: TGTGCCAGCAGGGTCCCGGGACAGGGAACTGGCTACACCTTC. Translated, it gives CASRVPGQGTGYTF.